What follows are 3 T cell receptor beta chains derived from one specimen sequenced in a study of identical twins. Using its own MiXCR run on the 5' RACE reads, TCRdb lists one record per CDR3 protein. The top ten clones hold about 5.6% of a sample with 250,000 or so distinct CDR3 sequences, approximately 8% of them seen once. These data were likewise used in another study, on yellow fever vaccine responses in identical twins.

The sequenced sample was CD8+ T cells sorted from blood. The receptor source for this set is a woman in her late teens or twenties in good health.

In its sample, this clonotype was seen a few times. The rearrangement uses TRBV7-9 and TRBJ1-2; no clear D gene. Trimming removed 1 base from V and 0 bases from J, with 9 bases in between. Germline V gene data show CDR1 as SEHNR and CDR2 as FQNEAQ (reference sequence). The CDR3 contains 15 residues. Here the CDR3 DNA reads TGTGCCAGCAGCTTAGGCCTCAGAACTAACTATGGCTACACCTTC. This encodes CASSLGLRTNYGYTF. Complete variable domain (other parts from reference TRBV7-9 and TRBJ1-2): DTGVSQNPRHKITKRGQNVTFRCDPISEHNRLYWYRQTLGQGPEFLTYFQNEAQLEKSRLLSDRFSAERPKGSFSTLEIQRTEQGDSAMYLCASSLGLRTNYGYTFGSGTRLTVV.

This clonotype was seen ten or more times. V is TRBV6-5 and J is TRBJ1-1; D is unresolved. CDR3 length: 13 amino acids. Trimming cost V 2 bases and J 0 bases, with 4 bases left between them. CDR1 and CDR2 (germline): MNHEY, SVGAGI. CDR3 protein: CASSYVLNTEAFF. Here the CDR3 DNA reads TGTGCCAGCAGTTACGTCTTGAACACTGAAGCTTTCTTT.

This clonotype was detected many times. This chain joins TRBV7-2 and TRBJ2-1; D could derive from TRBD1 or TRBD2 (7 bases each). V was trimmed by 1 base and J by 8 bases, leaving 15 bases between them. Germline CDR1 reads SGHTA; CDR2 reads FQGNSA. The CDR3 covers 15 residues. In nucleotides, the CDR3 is TGTGCCAGCAGCTTAGGGCAGGGGGGGAGCGATGAGCAGTTCTTC. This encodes CASSLGQGGSDEQFF.